This T cell receptor beta chain was found in a study of blood T cell repertoires in COVID-19. Study context: The study drew acute and convalescent COVID-19 samples from the United States, Italy and Spain. PBMCs, B-cell-depleted T cells, or T cells were the source of the cDNA or gDNA that made up the material.

The CDR3 spans 15 residues. Germline values: CDR1 MNHEY, CDR2 SVGAGI. The V end was cut by 6 bases, the J end by 1 base, with 15 bases between. The authors' processing: How many nucleated cells were present was estimated from reference gene primer amplification. The method was immunoSEQ multiplex PCR; TCRdb's version includes in-frame clones alone and lacks a portion of them. The DNA gave D and trimming, while V, J and clone size come from that table. The table includes about 150,000 clones, about 80% detected once. Only one count was recorded for this clone. This sequence was found in a woman aged 55 to 70 with acute or convalescent COVID-19. The specimen was peripheral blood. The V gene is TRBV6-5, the J gene TRBJ2-5; the D is unclear. CDR3 DNA sequence: TGTGCCAGCAGCAGTAGCTTAGGATCCCAAGAGACCCAGTACTTC. Translating it yields CASSSSLGSQETQYF.